One sample yielded the 6 T cell receptor beta chains listed below, sequenced in a study of neurological immune-mediated disorders (dated by TCRdb to between 2017 and 2020). Library prep was done by 5' RACE. TCRdb records Illumina HiSeq 2500 as the sequencer. The raw public reads went through TCRdb reprocessing: fastp at Q25, MiXCR clone calling, in-frame beta chains kept. Every CDR3 protein is listed once, alongside the most common genes and DNA of its rows. This sample comprises roughly 100,000 distinct CDR3 sequences, roughly 3.5% of them detected only once. Around 6% of the sample lies in the top ten. Sample: PBMCs. Source of these receptors: a young woman with multiple sclerosis.

The table lists this clonotype with many counts. One end of the junction varies from germline; a read error may be responsible. This chain joins TRBV3-1 and TRBJ1-2; D possibly corresponds to TRBD1 (5 bases). The germline gives CDR1 LGHDT, CDR2 YNNKEL (reference sequence). The CDR3 is made up of 14 amino acids. CDR3 amino acids: CASSQLGLNNGYTF. CDR3 DNA sequence: TGTGCCAGCAGCCAACTGGGACTTAACAATGGCTACACCTTC.

This clonotype was seen repeatedly, ten times or more. The chain couples TRBV4-3 to TRBJ2-3; 16 nucleotides line up with TRBD2. The CDR3 extends over 17 amino acids. The junction had 5 bases not matched to a gene; V was cut back by 3 bases and J by 5 bases. Germline loops: CDR1 LGHNA, CDR2 YSLEER. In DNA form, the CDR3 reads TGCGCCAGCAGCCATGAGGGACTAGCGGGAGGGCGAGATACGCAGTATTTT. This encodes CASSHEGLAGGRDTQYF.

This clonotype occurred many times. The DNA of the CDR3 is TGTGCCAGCAGTTACGACCCTAGCTCCTACAATGAGCAGTTCTTC. It encodes CASSYDPSSYNEQFF. The rearrangement joins TRBV6-5 to TRBJ2-1; no clear D. The germline CDR1 and CDR2 sequences are MNHEY and SVGAGI. Deletions cut 2 bases from V and 0 bases from J, with 8 bases between. This CDR3 contains 15 residues.

This clonotype was counted ten times or more. The chain is built from TRBV4-1 and TRBJ2-1; D is uncertain. The CDR3 sequence is 16 residues long. Per germline, CDR1 MGHRA and CDR2 YSYEKL. V lost 0 bases, J lost 2 bases, and 11 bases lay in between. CDR3 DNA: TGCGCCAGCAGCCAAGACAAGGGCGGTCCCTACAATGAGCAGTTCTTC. It is translated as CASSQDKGGPYNEQFF.

A few counts support this clonotype. The rearrangement links TRBV7-8 to TRBJ2-1; 10 bases fit TRBD2. CDR3 length equals 21 residues. Germline lookup yields CDR1 SGHVS and CDR2 FQNEAQ. Germline trimming cut 5 bases from V and 0 bases from J; bases unmatched to any gene: 19. The DNA of the CDR3 is TGTGCCAGCAGCCCTCTCGGGATAGCGGGGGGTATTGGGTCCTCCTACAATGAGCAGTTCTTC. It translates to CASSPLGIAGGIGSSYNEQFF.

This clonotype was counted ten times or more. This chain uses TRBV20-1 with TRBJ1-2; D unresolved. The V end lost 3 bases, the J end lost 1 base, and 15 bases lay between the germline ends. This CDR3 comprises 15 residues. Germline-derived CDR1 and CDR2 are DFQATT and SNEGSKA (reference sequence). The CDR3 is CSASLQNRDNYGYTF. The DNA of the CDR3 is TGCAGTGCTAGCCTTCAAAATCGGGATAACTATGGCTACACCTTC.